This is a list of T cell receptor beta chains from one sample in a study of T cell changes during pregnancy in multiple sclerosis. The data were produced by immunoSEQ multiplex PCR, yet TCRdb's version contains in-frame clones alone and is incomplete. The sample lists 30,000 to 40,000 clones, over 75% occurring once. This specimen consisted of CD8+ T cells from peripheral blood mononuclear cells, obtained in the second trimester of pregnancy. The receptors shown here come from a female donor with multiple sclerosis, enrolled in a pregnancy study. CDR3s include the opening cysteine and the closing phenylalanine or tryptophan. A D gene is named only where the DNA matches it firmly. Clone sizes are given selectively: once, few, many, or a class where the clone is expanded.

D,V,J,size,CDR3,DNA
NA,TRBV10-3,TRBJ2-5,NA,CATAPETGQETQYF,TGTGCCACCGCACCCGAAACAGGACAAGAGACCCAGTACTTC
TRBD1,TRBV19,TRBJ1-5,NA,CASSHRDRGLRDQPQHF,TGTGCCAGTAGTCACCGGGACAGGGGACTTAGGGATCAGCCCCAGCATTTT
TRBD1,TRBV10-1,TRBJ1-5,NA,CASSEGQGDNQPQHF,TGCGCCAGCAGTGAGGGACAGGGGGACAATCAGCCCCAGCATTTT
NA,TRBV4-3,TRBJ2-3,medium-sized,CASSQDLSGHNTDTQYF,TGCGCCAGCAGCCAAGATTTATCGGGACACAACACAGATACGCAGTATTTT
NA,TRBV7-8,TRBJ2-7,NA,CASSITGTPTYEQYF,TGTGCCAGCAGCATAACCGGGACTCCTACATACGAGCAGTACTTC
TRBD2,TRBV9,TRBJ2-7,NA,CASSPTRSGSSGLREQYF,TGTGCCAGCAGCCCTACCCGTAGCGGGAGTTCTGGCTTACGGGAGCAGTACTTC
NA,TRBV4-1,TRBJ1-1,NA,CASSPHRDRFNTEAFF,TGCGCCAGCAGCCCGCACAGGGACCGTTTTAACACTGAAGCTTTCTTT
TRBD2,TRBV27,TRBJ2-2,once,CASSFLGRLAGNTGELFF,TGTGCCAGCAGTTTTCTCGGTCGACTAGCGGGAAACACCGGGGAGCTGTTTTTT
TRBD1,TRBV4-2,TRBJ2-7,NA,CASSPLFGTGAYEQYF,TGTGCCAGCAGCCCCTTATTCGGGACAGGGGCCTACGAGCAGTACTTC
NA,TRBV15,TRBJ2-7,NA,CATSRWSVDEQYF,TGTGCCACCAGCAGGTGGAGTGTCGACGAGCAGTACTTC
NA,TRBV29-1,TRBJ2-5,NA,CSVEGLSDMGTQYF,TGCAGCGTTGAAGGGCTCAGCGATATGGGGACCCAGTACTTC
NA,TRBV4-3,TRBJ1-3,NA,CASSQEASSGNTIYF,TGCGCCAGCAGCCAAGAAGCGAGCTCTGGAAACACCATATATTTT
NA,TRBV15,TRBJ2-1,NA,CATSRDGEGGAGEQFF,TGTGCCACCAGCAGAGATGGGGAGGGGGGGGCAGGTGAGCAGTTCTTC
NA,TRBV4-3,TRBJ2-2,medium-sized,CASSQAPGNTGELFF,TGCGCCAGCAGCCAAGCCCCGGGTAACACCGGGGAGCTGTTTTTT
TRBD2,TRBV5-1,TRBJ2-3,NA,CASSLGTSDTDTQYF,TGCGCCAGCAGCCTCGGGACTAGCGACACAGATACGCAGTATTTT
TRBD1,TRBV4-2,TRBJ1-2,NA,CASSQEGEGGGYGYTF,TGTGCCAGCAGCCAAGAAGGTGAAGGGGGCGGCTATGGCTACACCTTC
TRBD2,TRBV4-1,TRBJ2-1,NA,CASSQEGLANEQFF,TGCGCCAGCAGCCAAGAGGGACTAGCTAATGAGCAGTTCTTC
TRBD2,TRBV4-3,TRBJ2-1,NA,CASSQTGLAGALEQFF,TGCGCCAGCAGCCAGACCGGACTAGCGGGAGCCCTTGAGCAGTTCTTC
NA,TRBV27,TRBJ1-1,NA,CASSFTMRFTEAFF,TGTGCCAGCAGTTTCACAATGAGGTTCACTGAAGCTTTCTTT
NA,TRBV19,TRBJ2-7,NA,CASSIAWTGSYEQYF,TGTGCCAGTAGTATAGCTTGGACGGGGTCCTACGAGCAGTACTTC
TRBD2,TRBV4-1,TRBJ2-5,NA,CASSPTLSGYQETQYF,TGCGCCAGCAGCCCGACACTTAGCGGGTACCAAGAGACCCAGTACTTC
NA,TRBV5-4,TRBJ2-7,once,CASSLDRSSYEQYF,TGTGCCAGCAGCTTGGACAGAAGCTCCTACGAGCAGTACTTC
TRBD2,TRBV11-2,TRBJ2-7,NA,CASSPTSGRTHEQYF,TGTGCCAGCAGCCCGACTAGCGGGAGAACCCACGAGCAGTACTTC
TRBD2,TRBV4-2,TRBJ2-2,NA,CASSQNEREANTGELFF,TGTGCCAGCAGCCAAAACGAGCGGGAGGCGAACACCGGGGAGCTGTTTTTT
TRBD2,TRBV27,TRBJ2-7,NA,CASSLIAGANYEQYF,TGTGCCAGCAGTTTAATAGCGGGAGCTAACTACGAGCAGTACTTC
TRBD2,TRBV7-9,TRBJ2-7,NA,CASSRTSGSSYEQYF,TGTGCCAGCAGCCGGACTAGCGGGAGCTCCTACGAGCAGTACTTC
TRBD2,TRBV29-1,TRBJ2-5,NA,CSVRRENGETQYF,TGCAGCGTTAGGCGGGAGAACGGGGAGACCCAGTACTTC
NA,TRBV25-1,TRBJ1-5,NA,CASSEGQYSNQPQHF,TGTGCCAGCAGTGAAGGGCAGTATAGCAATCAGCCCCAGCATTTT
TRBD1,TRBV18,TRBJ1-2,NA,CASSRRDSSTYGYTF,TGTGCCAGCTCACGCCGGGACAGTTCGACCTATGGCTACACCTTC
TRBD2,TRBV19,TRBJ2-1,NA,CASSSGTTQGNEQFF,TGTGCCAGTAGTTCCGGGACTACCCAGGGCAATGAGCAGTTCTTC
NA,TRBV29-1,TRBJ1-2,NA,CSVLTGPYGYTF,TGCAGCGTCCTGACAGGCCCCTATGGCTACACCTTC
TRBD1,TRBV6-5,TRBJ2-5,NA,CASSYTGVGTQETQYF,TGTGCCAGCAGTTACACAGGGGTCGGCACACAAGAGACCCAGTACTTC
TRBD2,TRBV7-9,TRBJ2-2,NA,CASSLVGGRENTGELFF,TGTGCCAGCAGCTTAGTTGGCGGGAGGGAGAACACCGGGGAGCTGTTTTTT
NA,TRBV6-4,TRBJ2-3,NA,CASSEQGSTDTQYF,TGTGCCAGCAGCGAACAGGGATCCACAGATACGCAGTATTTT
TRBD2,TRBV27,TRBJ2-7,NA,CASSLTSGGNYEQYF,TGTGCCAGCAGTTTAACTAGCGGGGGTAACTACGAGCAGTACTTC
TRBD2,TRBV19,TRBJ2-2,once,CASSKTSGSSGELFF,TGTGCCAGTAGTAAAACTAGCGGGAGTTCCGGGGAGCTGTTTTTT
TRBD1,TRBV27,TRBJ2-5,once,CASSSPGGGGETQYF,TGTGCCAGCAGTTCACCAGGGGGCGGAGGAGAGACCCAGTACTTC
NA,TRBV5-5,TRBJ2-7,NA,CASSLEQRGEQYF,TGTGCCAGCAGCTTGGAGCAGCGAGGGGAGCAGTACTTC
TRBD2,TRBV9,TRBJ2-2,once,CASSVMSGRASGTGELFF,TGTGCCAGCAGCGTAATGAGCGGGAGGGCGAGTGGCACCGGGGAGCTGTTTTTT
NA,TRBV13,TRBJ2-7,NA,CASSLSRGYEQYF,TGTGCCAGCAGCTTATCCAGGGGCTACGAGCAGTACTTC
NA,TRBV11-2,TRBJ1-1,NA,CASSLSGNAEAFF,TGTGCCAGCAGCTTATCAGGAAACGCTGAAGCTTTCTTT
NA,TRBV7-2,TRBJ1-2,NA,CASSPRGGLSFYGYTF,TGTGCCAGCAGCCCCCGCGGGGGACTATCTTTCTATGGCTACACCTTC
TRBD1,TRBV4-1,TRBJ1-2,NA,CASSPRTGGALYGYTF,TGCGCCAGCAGCCCTCGGACAGGGGGAGCCCTCTATGGCTACACCTTC
NA,TRBV10-3,TRBJ2-3,NA,CAITKEAERTDTQYF,TGTGCCATCACCAAGGAAGCGGAGCGCACAGATACGCAGTATTTT
TRBD1,TRBV6-5,TRBJ1-1,NA,CASSYPEDRGWAFF,TGTGCCAGCAGTTACCCGGAGGACAGGGGATGGGCTTTCTTT
TRBD2,TRBV11-2,TRBJ2-3,NA,CASSLVAGGSTDTQYF,TGTGCCAGCAGCTTAGTGGCGGGAGGGAGCACAGATACGCAGTATTTT
NA,TRBV7-2,TRBJ2-7,NA,CASSPGLMTYEQYF,TGTGCCAGCAGCCCAGGACTGATGACCTACGAGCAGTACTTC
TRBD2,TRBV4-2,TRBJ2-3,few,CASSLLAGGPDTQYF,TGTGCCAGCAGCCTCTTAGCGGGAGGGCCAGATACGCAGTATTTT
NA,TRBV5-4,TRBJ2-3,NA,CASSLDGLGVDTQYF,TGTGCCAGCAGCTTGGATGGGCTAGGGGTAGATACGCAGTATTTT
TRBD1,TRBV9,TRBJ2-6,NA,CASSVETGTGGPSGANVLTF,TGTGCCAGCAGCGTAGAGACCGGGACAGGGGGTCCCTCTGGGGCCAACGTCCTGACTTTC
NA,TRBV5-6,TRBJ2-1,NA,CASSLLKSGGYNEQFF,TGTGCCAGCAGCTTGCTCAAATCCGGTGGCTACAATGAGCAGTTCTTC